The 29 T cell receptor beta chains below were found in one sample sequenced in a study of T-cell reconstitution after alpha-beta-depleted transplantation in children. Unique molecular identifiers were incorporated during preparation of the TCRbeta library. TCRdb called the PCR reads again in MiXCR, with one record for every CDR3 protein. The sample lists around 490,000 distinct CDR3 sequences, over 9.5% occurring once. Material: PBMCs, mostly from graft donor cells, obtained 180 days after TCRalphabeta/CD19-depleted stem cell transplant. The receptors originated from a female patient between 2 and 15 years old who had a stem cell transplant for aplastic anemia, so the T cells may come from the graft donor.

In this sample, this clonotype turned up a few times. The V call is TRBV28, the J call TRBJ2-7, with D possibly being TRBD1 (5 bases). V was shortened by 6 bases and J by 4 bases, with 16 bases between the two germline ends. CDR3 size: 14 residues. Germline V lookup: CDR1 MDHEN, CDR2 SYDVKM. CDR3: CASRSTGFTYEQYF. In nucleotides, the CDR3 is TGTGCCAGCAGAAGTACAGGTTTTACTTACGAGCAGTACTTC.

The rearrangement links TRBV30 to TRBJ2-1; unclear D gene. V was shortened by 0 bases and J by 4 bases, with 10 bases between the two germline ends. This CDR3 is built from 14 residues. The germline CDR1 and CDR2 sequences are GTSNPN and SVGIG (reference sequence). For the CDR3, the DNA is TGTGCCTGGAGTGTCGTTGCGGCGTACAATGAGCAGTTCTTC. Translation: CAWSVVAAYNEQFF.

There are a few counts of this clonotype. The CDR3 is CASSFEGKGYTF. The DNA of the CDR3 is TGTGCCAGCAGTTTCGAAGGGAAAGGCTACACCTTC. The chain combines TRBV28 with TRBJ1-2; D not resolved. V was trimmed by 3 bases and J by 8 bases, leaving 10 bases between them. The CDR3 is 12 amino acids. CDR1 is MDHEN, CDR2 SYDVKM, per germline.

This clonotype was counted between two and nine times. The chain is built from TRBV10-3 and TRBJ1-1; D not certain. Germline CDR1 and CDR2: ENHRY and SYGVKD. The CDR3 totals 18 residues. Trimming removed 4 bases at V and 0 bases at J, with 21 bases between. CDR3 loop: CAISGVPGIGQMNTEAFF. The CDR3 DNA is TGTGCCATCAGTGGGGTACCCGGGATAGGCCAAATGAACACTGAAGCTTTCTTT.

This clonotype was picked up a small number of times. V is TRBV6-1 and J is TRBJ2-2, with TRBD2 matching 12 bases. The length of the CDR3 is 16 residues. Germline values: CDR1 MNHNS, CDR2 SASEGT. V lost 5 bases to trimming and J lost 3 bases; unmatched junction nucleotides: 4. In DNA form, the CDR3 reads TGTGCCAGCAGTCCCACTAGCGGGAGGTACACCGGGGAGCTGTTTTTT. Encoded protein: CASSPTSGRYTGELFF.

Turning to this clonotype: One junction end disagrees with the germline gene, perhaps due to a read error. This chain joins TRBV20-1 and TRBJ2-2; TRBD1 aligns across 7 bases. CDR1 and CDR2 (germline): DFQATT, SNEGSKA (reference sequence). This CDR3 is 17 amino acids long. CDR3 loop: CSARGIRDSQPTGELFF. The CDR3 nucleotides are TGCAGTGCTAGAGGCATTAGGGACAGCCAACCCACCGGGGAGCTTTTTTTT.

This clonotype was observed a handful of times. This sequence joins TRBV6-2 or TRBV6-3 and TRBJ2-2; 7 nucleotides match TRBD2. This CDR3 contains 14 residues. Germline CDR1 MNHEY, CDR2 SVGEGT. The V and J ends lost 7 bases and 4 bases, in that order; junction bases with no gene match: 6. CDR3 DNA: TGTGCCAGCACCGGGCCGGGGGGCACCGGGGAGCTGTTTTTT. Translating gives CASTGPGGTGELFF.

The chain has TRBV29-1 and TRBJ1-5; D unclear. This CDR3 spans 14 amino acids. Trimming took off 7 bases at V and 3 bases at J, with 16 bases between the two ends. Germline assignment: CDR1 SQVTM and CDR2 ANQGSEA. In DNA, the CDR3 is TGCAGCGCTTCATGGGAAGGCGTCAATCAGCCCCAGCATTTT. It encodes CSASWEGVNQPQHF. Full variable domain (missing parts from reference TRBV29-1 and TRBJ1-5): SAVISQKPSRDICQRGTSLTIQCQVDSQVTMMFWYRQQPGQSLTLIATANQGSEATYESGFVIDKFPISRPNLTFSTLTVSNMSPEDSSIYLCSASWEGVNQPQHFGDGTRLSIL.

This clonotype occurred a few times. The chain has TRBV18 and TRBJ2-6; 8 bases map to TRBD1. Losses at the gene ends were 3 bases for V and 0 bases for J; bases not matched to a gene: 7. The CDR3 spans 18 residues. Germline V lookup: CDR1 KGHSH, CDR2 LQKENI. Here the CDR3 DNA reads TGTGCCAGCTCACCCTTGGACAGGGTGGGCTCTGGGGCCAACGTCCTGACTTTC. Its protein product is CASSPLDRVGSGANVLTF.

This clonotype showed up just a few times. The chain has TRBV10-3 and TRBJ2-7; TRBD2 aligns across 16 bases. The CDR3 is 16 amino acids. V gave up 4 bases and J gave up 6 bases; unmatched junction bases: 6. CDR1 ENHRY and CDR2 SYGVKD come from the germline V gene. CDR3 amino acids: CAISGGLAGGPGEQYV. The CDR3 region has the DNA TGTGCCATCAGTGGGGGACTAGCGGGAGGGCCCGGCGAGCAGTACGTC.

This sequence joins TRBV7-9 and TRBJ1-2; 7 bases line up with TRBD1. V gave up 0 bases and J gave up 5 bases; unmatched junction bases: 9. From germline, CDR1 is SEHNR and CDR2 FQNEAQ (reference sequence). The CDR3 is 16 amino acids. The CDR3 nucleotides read TGTGCCAGCAGCTTAGCTGCCGGGACAGTTAATTATGGCTACACCTTC. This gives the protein CASSLAAGTVNYGYTF.

The chain's CDR3 is CASSLLSASGRRYEQFF. The CDR3 DNA is TGTGCCAGCAGTTTGCTCTCGGCTAGCGGGAGGAGGTATGAGCAGTTCTTC. The J gene is TRBJ2-1, the V gene TRBV27, with 11 bases identical to TRBD2. The germline V gene has CDR1 MNHEY and CDR2 SMNVEV (reference sequence). V dropped 3 bases and J dropped 8; count of bases not matched to a gene: 12. The CDR3 loop spans 17 amino acids.

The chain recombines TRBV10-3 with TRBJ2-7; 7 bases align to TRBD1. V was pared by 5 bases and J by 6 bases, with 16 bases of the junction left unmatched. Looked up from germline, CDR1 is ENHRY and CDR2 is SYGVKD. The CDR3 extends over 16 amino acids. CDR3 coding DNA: TGTGCCATCAGTAAATCCCGGGACAGAGTGAAGATCGAGCAGTACTTC. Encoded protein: CAISKSRDRVKIEQYF.

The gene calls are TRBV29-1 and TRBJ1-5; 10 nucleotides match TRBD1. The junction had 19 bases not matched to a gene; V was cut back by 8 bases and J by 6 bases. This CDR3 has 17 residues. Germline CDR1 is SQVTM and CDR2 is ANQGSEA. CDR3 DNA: TGCAGCCGCTCTTTTCCCGGGACAGGGGTTAAAAGTCAGCCCCAGCATTTT. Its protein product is CSRSFPGTGVKSQPQHF.

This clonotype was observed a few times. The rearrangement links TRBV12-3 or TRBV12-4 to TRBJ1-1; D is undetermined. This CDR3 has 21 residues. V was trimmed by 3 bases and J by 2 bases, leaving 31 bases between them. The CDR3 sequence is CASSFPVAEESPTPINTEAFF. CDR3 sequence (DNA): TGTGCCAGCAGTTTTCCGGTCGCAGAGGAATCCCCGACACCCATTAACACTGAAGCTTTCTTT.

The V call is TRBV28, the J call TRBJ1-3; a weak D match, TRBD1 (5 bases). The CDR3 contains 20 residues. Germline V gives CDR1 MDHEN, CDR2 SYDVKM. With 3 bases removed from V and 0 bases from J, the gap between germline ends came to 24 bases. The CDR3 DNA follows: TGTGCCAGCAGTTTTGTCTCAGGGAGCCCAATTCCCCTCTCTGGAAACACCATATATTTT. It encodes CASSFVSGSPIPLSGNTIYF.

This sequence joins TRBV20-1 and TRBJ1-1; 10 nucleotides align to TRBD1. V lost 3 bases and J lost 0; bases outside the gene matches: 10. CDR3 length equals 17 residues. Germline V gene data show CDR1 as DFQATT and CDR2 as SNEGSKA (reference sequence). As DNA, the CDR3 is TGCAGTGCTAGGCCGGGACAGGGGCCGTCTATGAACACTGAAGCTTTCTTT. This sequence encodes CSARPGQGPSMNTEAFF.

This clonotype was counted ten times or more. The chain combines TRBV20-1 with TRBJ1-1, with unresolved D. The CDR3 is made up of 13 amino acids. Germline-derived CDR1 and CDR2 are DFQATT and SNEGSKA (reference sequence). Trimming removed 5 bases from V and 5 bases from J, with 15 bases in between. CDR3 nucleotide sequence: TGCAGTGCTCCAGCCCGGGTATTTACTGAAGCTTTCTTT. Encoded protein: CSAPARVFTEAFF.

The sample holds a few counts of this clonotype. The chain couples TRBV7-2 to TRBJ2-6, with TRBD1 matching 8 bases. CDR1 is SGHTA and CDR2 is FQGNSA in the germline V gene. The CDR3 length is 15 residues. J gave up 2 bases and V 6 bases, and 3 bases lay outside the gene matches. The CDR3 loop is CASRSGGAGANVLTF. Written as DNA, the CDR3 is TGTGCCAGCAGATCAGGGGGCGCTGGGGCCAACGTCCTGACTTTC.

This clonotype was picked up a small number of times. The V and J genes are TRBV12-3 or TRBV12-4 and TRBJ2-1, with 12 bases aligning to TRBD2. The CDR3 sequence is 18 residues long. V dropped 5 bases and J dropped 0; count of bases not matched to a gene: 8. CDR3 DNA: TGTGCCAGCAGTACGACTAGCGGGAGTTCCAACTCCTACAATGAGCAGTTCTTC. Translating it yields CASSTTSGSSNSYNEQFF.

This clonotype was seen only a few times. The CDR3 DNA reads as TGCGCCAGCAGCTTTCTTGGAGGGGAGGTTACTGAAGCTTTCTTT. It codes for CASSFLGGEVTEAFF. The chain recombines TRBV5-1 with TRBJ1-1; a possible D gene is TRBD1 (5 bases). The V gene lost 2 bases and the J gene lost 5 bases, with 16 bases spanning the gap. Germline loops: CDR1 SGHRS, CDR2 YFSETQ. CDR3 length equals 15 residues.

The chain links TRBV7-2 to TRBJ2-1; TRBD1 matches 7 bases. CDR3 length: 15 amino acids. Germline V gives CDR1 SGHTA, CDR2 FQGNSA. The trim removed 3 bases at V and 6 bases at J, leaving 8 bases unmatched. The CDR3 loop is CASSFVGRGINEQFF. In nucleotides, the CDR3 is TGTGCCAGCAGCTTCGTTGGCAGGGGGATCAATGAGCAGTTCTTC.

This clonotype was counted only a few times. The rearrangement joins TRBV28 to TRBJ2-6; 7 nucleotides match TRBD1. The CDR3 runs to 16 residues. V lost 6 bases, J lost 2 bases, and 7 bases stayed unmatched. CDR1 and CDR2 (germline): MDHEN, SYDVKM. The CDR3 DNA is TGTGCCAGCAGACCACACCAGGGGGCTGGGGCCAACGTCCTGACTTTC. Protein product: CASRPHQGAGANVLTF.

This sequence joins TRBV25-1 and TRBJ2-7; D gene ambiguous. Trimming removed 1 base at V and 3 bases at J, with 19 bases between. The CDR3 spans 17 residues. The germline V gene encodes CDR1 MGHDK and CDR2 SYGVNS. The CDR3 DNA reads TGTGCCAGCAGTGAATCCTTCGCTAAGGATCTCGGCTACGAGCAGTACTTC. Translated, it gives CASSESFAKDLGYEQYF.

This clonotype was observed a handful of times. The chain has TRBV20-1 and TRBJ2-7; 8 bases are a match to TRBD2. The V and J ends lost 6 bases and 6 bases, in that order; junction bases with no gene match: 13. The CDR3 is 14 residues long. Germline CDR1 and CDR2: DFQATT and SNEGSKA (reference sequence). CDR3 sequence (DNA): TGCAGTGCCTCTACGGGAGCGGGAGTCGTCGAGCAGTACTTC. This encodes CSASTGAGVVEQYF.

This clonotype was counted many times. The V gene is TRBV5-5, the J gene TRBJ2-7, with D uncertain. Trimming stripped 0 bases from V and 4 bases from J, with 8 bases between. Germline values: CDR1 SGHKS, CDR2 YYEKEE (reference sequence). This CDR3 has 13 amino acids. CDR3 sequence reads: CASSLVRPYEQYF. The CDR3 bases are TGTGCCAGCAGCTTGGTACGTCCGTACGAGCAGTACTTC.

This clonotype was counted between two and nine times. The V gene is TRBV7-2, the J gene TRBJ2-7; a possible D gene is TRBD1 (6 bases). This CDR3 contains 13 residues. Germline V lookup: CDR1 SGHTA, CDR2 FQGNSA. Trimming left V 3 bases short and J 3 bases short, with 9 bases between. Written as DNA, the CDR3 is TGTGCCAGCAGCTTCTACAGGGACTACGAGCAGTACTTC. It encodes CASSFYRDYEQYF.

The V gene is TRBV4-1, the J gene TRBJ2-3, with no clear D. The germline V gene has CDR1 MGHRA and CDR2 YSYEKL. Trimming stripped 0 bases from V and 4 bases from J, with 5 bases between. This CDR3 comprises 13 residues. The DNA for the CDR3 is TGCGCCAGCAGCCAAGATTGGCCAGATACGCAGTATTTT. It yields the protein CASSQDWPDTQYF.

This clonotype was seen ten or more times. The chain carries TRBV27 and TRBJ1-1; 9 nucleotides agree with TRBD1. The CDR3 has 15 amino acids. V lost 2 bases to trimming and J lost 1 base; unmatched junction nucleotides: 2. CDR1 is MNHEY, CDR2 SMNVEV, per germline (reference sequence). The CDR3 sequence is CASSLRDRANTEAFF. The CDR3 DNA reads TGTGCCAGCAGTTTACGGGACAGGGCGAACACTGAAGCTTTCTTT.